This T cell receptor (beta chain) came from a study of blood T cell repertoires in COVID-19. Study as a whole: COVID-19 samples, acute and convalescent, were from the United States, Italy and Spain. PBMCs, B-cell-depleted T cells, or T cells provided the cDNA or gDNA that made up the material.

Authors' processing steps: Amplification of reference gene primers provided the estimated nucleated cell counts. The protocol was immunoSEQ multiplex PCR, while the TCRdb copy is restricted to in-frame clones and leaves out a portion. That table furnishes V, J and clone size, whereas the DNA furnished D and trimming. The table has 56,000 or so clones, around 80% seen once. This CDR3 contains 14 residues. V was clipped by 2 bases and J by 5 bases; unmatched bases: 3. Germline-derived CDR1 and CDR2 are SQVTM and ANQGSEA. Sequencing was carried out using peripheral blood. The genes are TRBV29-1 and TRBJ2-5; TRBD2 aligns across 12 bases. The source of this sequence is a man aged 45-60 years with acute or convalescent COVID-19. CDR3 region: CSVELAGGRETQYF. CDR3 nucleotides: TGCAGCGTTGAACTAGCGGGGGGGCGGGAGACCCAGTACTTC.